A selection of T cell receptor beta chains follows, all from one sample in a study of T cell changes during pregnancy in multiple sclerosis. Profiled with immunoSEQ multiplex PCR; TCRdb holds only in-frame clones, not every one. Here the sample spans tens of thousands of clones, 75% to 90% being singletons. Sequences were derived from CD4+ T cells from peripheral blood mononuclear cells, sampled in the first trimester of pregnancy. The receptors come from a female donor with multiple sclerosis, enrolled in a pregnancy study. Each CDR3 is given with its conserved first and last residue. The D gene is left open where the match is weak. Clone sizes are given selectively: once, few, many, or a class where the clone is expanded.

TRBV5-1	NA	TRBD2	TRBJ2-7	TGCGCCAGCAGCTTGGTCGCGGGGGGGTACGAGCAGTACTTC	CASSLVAGGYEQYF
TRBV20-1	few	NA	TRBJ1-4	TGCAGTGCTAGAACCGGTGAAAAACTGTTTTTT	CSARTGEKLFF
TRBV4-3	NA	TRBD1	TRBJ1-1	TGCGCCAGCAGCCAACATGGGACAGGAAGAACTGAAGCTTTCTTT	CASSQHGTGRTEAFF
TRBV11-2	NA	NA	TRBJ2-3	TGTGCCAGCAGCTTACTTGCGCCCCCGCAGTATTTT	CASSLLAPPQYF
TRBV28	NA	TRBD1	TRBJ2-7	TGTGCCAGCACTGCGGACAGGGACGAGCAGTACTTC	CASTADRDEQYF
TRBV7-3	NA	TRBD1	TRBJ2-5	TGTGCCAGCAGCTTATTAGGACAGGGTGGCGAGACCCAGTACTTC	CASSLLGQGGETQYF
TRBV5-6	NA	NA	TRBJ1-1	TGTGCCAGCAGCCGCGACTGGGACACTGAAGCTTTCTTT	CASSRDWDTEAFF
TRBV5-1	NA	TRBD1	TRBJ1-1	TGCGCCAGCAGCCGACAGGGTTCCACTGAAGCTTTCTTT	CASSRQGSTEAFF
TRBV11-2	NA	NA	TRBJ2-2	TGTGCCAGCAGCTTAGCCGGGGACGGGGAGCTGTTTTTT	CASSLAGDGELFF
TRBV27	NA	NA	TRBJ2-2	TGTGCCAGCAGGGGTCTAAGGGGCACCTTCACCGGGGAGCTGTTTTTT	CASRGLRGTFTGELFF
TRBV5-1	NA	NA	TRBJ2-3	TGCGCCAGCAGCCCGCCGGGTGGGTCCGATACGCAGTATTTT	CASSPPGGSDTQYF
TRBV10-3	NA	NA	TRBJ1-2	TGTGCCATCAGTGAGTCAACAGCCTACACCTTC	CAISESTAYTF
TRBV6-1	NA	NA	TRBJ1-5	TGTGCCAGCAGTGAAGCGCTTAGGGGTCGGCCCCAGCATTTT	CASSEALRGRPQHF
TRBV28	NA	TRBD2	TRBJ2-7	TGTGCCAGCAGTTCCCACCCCTTTCCGGGACTAAGGGCCTACGAGCAGTACTTC	CASSSHPFPGLRAYEQYF
TRBV19	NA	TRBD1	TRBJ1-2	TGTGCCAGTATTCGACCCGGGACAGGTGGATGGTATGGCTACACCTTC	CASIRPGTGGWYGYTF
TRBV20-1	NA	NA	TRBJ2-1	TGCAGTGCTGGCGGTAACAATGAGCAGTTCTTC	CSAGGNNEQFF
TRBV12-5	NA	NA	TRBJ2-1	TGTGCTAGTGGTTTGGCGTCCGGGGGAGTGGGGAATGAGCAGTTCTTC	CASGLASGGVGNEQFF
TRBV7-8	NA	NA	TRBJ2-6	TGTGCCAGCAGCCCCGTCCCCACAGGGACTGGGGCCAACGTCCTGACTTTC	CASSPVPTGTGANVLTF
TRBV9	NA	TRBD2	TRBJ2-3	TGTGCCAGCAGCGAGACTAGCGGGAGGTTGGATACGCAGTATTTT	CASSETSGRLDTQYF
TRBV10-1	NA	NA	TRBJ1-3	TGCGCCAGCAGTGAATGCAAGTGGAGCTCTGGAAACACCATATATTTT	CASSECKWSSGNTIYF
TRBV7-3	once	NA	TRBJ2-7	TGTGCCAGCAGCTTAAGAACCTCAGGATTCTCCTACGAGCAGTACTTC	CASSLRTSGFSYEQYF
TRBV6-5	NA	NA	TRBJ1-6	TGTGCCAGCAGTCGCGTCCGGACACGGAATTCACCCCTCCACTTT	CASSRVRTRNSPLHF
TRBV10-3	NA	TRBD1	TRBJ2-5	TGTGCCTCGAAGGACAGGGACGAGACCCAGTACTTC	CASKDRDETQYF
TRBV19	NA	TRBD2	TRBJ2-3	TGTGCCAGTAGTATAGGAGGGACTAGCGGGTACACAGATACGCAGTATTTT	CASSIGGTSGYTDTQYF
TRBV7-3	NA	TRBD1	TRBJ1-6	TGTGCCAGCAGTCCGGGACAGGTCAATTCACCCCTCCACTTT	CASSPGQVNSPLHF
TRBV7-9	NA	TRBD1	TRBJ1-1	TGTGCCAGCAGCAGTCAAGGGGGCGTGACTGAAGCTTTCTTT	CASSSQGGVTEAFF
TRBV6-1	NA	TRBD2	TRBJ2-3	TGTGCCAGCAGTGACATAGCGGGGGCTAGCACAGATACGCAGTATTTT	CASSDIAGASTDTQYF
TRBV7-3	NA	NA	TRBJ1-1	TGTGCCAGCAGCTTAGCGGGTCGGGGTGGGGACACTGAAGCTTTCTTT	CASSLAGRGGDTEAFF
TRBV11-3	NA	NA	TRBJ2-7	TGTGCCAGCAGCTTAGCGGCCAGGCGTTCGGCCGAGCAGTACTTC	CASSLAARRSAEQYF
TRBV9	NA	TRBD2	TRBJ2-1	TGTGCCAGCAGCCCAAAGACTAGCGGGAGGAATGAGCAGTTCTTC	CASSPKTSGRNEQFF
TRBV6-6	NA	NA	TRBJ2-1	TGTGCCAGCAGTTACGCGGGGTACAATGAGCAGTTCTTC	CASSYAGYNEQFF
TRBV9	NA	TRBD2	TRBJ2-5	TGTGCCAGCAGTTCAAGGACTAGCGGAGCGGCCCAGTACTTC	CASSSRTSGAAQYF
TRBV25-1	NA	TRBD1	TRBJ1-4	TGTGCCAGCAGCCGTTCCGGGACAGCGAATGAAAAACTGTTTTTT	CASSRSGTANEKLFF
TRBV28	NA	NA	TRBJ1-1	TGTGCCAGCACCTCCCTTGGGGGGGCGACCAGGACTGAAGCTTTCTTT	CASTSLGGATRTEAFF
TRBV6-1	NA	TRBD2	TRBJ2-1	TGTGCCAGCAGAGAGCGGGGGGGCATCAATGAGCAGTTCTTC	CASRERGGINEQFF
TRBV5-8	NA	TRBD2	TRBJ2-5	TGTGCCAGCAGCTTCTCGGCTAGCGGACTCCAAGAGACCCAGTACTTC	CASSFSASGLQETQYF
TRBV6-1	NA	TRBD2	TRBJ2-7	TGTGCCAGCAGTACCGGACTAGGGGACTACGAGCAGTACTTC	CASSTGLGDYEQYF
TRBV5-6	NA	NA	TRBJ1-1	TGTGCCAGCAGCTTGGGGCAGGTCCTGAACACTGAAGCTTTCTTT	CASSLGQVLNTEAFF
TRBV30	NA	TRBD2	TRBJ2-3	TGTGCCTGGAGTGATTACCTTACAGGGTCGGGAGGGACAGATACGCAGTATTTT	CAWSDYLTGSGGTDTQYF